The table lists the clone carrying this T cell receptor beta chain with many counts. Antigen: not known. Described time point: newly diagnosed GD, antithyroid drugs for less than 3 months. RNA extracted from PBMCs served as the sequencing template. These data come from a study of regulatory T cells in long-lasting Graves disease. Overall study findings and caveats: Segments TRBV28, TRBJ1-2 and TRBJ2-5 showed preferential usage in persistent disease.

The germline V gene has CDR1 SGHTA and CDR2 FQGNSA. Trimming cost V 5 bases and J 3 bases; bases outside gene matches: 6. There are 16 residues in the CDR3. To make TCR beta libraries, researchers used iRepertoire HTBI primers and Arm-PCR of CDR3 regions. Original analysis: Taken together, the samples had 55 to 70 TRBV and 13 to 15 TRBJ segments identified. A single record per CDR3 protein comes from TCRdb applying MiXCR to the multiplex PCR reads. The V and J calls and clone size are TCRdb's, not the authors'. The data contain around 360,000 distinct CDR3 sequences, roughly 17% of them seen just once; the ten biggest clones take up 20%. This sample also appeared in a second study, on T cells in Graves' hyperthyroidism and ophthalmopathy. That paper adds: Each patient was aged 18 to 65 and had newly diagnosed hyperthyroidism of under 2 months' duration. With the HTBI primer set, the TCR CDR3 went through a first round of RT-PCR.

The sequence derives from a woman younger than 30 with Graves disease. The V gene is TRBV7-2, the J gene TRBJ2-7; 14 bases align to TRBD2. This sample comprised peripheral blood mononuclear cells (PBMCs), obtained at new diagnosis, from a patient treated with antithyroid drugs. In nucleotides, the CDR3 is TGTGCCAGCAGCCTGACTAGCGGGGGGGCGTACTACGAGCAGTACTTC. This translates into CASSLTSGGAYYEQYF.